The 18 T cell receptor beta chains below were found in one sample sequenced in a study of spatial heterogeneity in lung cancer. The time point denotes: sample taken at primary tumor resection. From tumor, nontumor lung or frozen PBMC, whole RNA was taken unsorted for sequencing. TCRdb called the 5' RACE reads again in MiXCR, with one record for every CDR3 protein. The sample has about 9,200 distinct CDR3 sequences; 7.8% are singletons. Specimen: PBMCs, collected at surgery. These TCRs come from a female donor with early-stage non-small cell lung cancer.

This clonotype is judged medium-sized. The chain combines TRBV9 with TRBJ1-2, with no clear D. The CDR3 has 12 residues. V dropped 0 bases and J dropped 4 bases, with 4 bases sitting between them. Germline lookup yields CDR1 SGDLS and CDR2 YYNGEE. The CDR3 here is CASSVDSYGYTF. Here the CDR3 DNA reads TGTGCCAGCAGCGTAGACAGCTATGGCTACACCTTC.

At least ten counts were recorded for this clonotype. This sequence joins TRBV6-6 and TRBJ2-3; 10 positions agree with TRBD1. This CDR3 has 16 residues. V trimming: 2 bases; J trimming: 4 bases; junction bases outside the gene matches: 6. Germline values: CDR1 MNHNY, CDR2 SVGAGI (reference sequence). The CDR3 coding sequence is TGTGCCAGCAGTTACGCAGGGACAGGGGAGGCAGATACGCAGTATTTT. Encoded protein: CASSYAGTGEADTQYF.

Judged by abundance, this clonotype is medium-sized. This rearrangement joins TRBV20-1 to TRBJ2-7, with a weak D call TRBD2 (6 bases). CDR3 length: 13 amino acids. Looked up from germline, CDR1 is DFQATT and CDR2 is SNEGSKA (reference sequence). Trimming pared 3 bases from V and 6 bases from J, leaving 15 bases between. Here the CDR3 reads CSARAGSDREQYF. CDR3 coding DNA: TGCAGTGCTAGGGCGGGGTCAGATCGCGAGCAGTACTTC.

This clonotype was seen ten or more times. The chain has TRBV29-1 and TRBJ2-1; TRBD2 agrees at 11 bases. CDR1 and CDR2 from the germline V gene are SQVTM and ANQGSEA. V shed 6 bases, J shed 0 bases, and the junction held 13 bases outside the gene matches. The CDR3 is 18 residues long. CDR3 nucleotide sequence: TGCAGCGTGACCGGGACTAGCGGATGGGCCCGCTCCTACAATGAGCAGTTCTTC. As protein: CSVTGTSGWARSYNEQFF.

This clonotype has at least ten counts. This chain uses TRBV7-8 with TRBJ2-1; TRBD2 might be the D (7 bases). The CDR3 covers 15 residues. The ends were cut back, 5 bases at V and 9 bases at J, with 20 bases in the middle. Germline V lookup: CDR1 SGHVS, CDR2 FQNEAQ. CDR3 DNA: TGTGCCAGCAGCCCCCGGGATGGGGGGGCGCGTGAGCAGTTCTTC. It codes for CASSPRDGGAREQFF. Together with reference TRBV7-8 and TRBJ2-1, the CDR3 gives the full variable domain: GAGVSQSPRYKVAKRGQDVALRCDPISGHVSLFWYQQALGQGPEFLTYFQNEAQLDKSGLPSDRFFAERPEGSVSTLKIQRTQQEDSAVYLCASSPRDGGAREQFFGPGTRLTVL.

This clonotype was picked up many times. The chain recombines TRBV5-1 with TRBJ1-2; no firm D call. CDR1 and CDR2 from the germline V gene are SGHRS and YFSETQ. The CDR3 runs to 14 residues. Trimming cost V 0 bases and J 8 bases, with 14 bases left between them. DNA for the CDR3: TGCGCCAGCAGCTTGGGCAGGCTCGAGGGAGGCTACACCTTC. Translated, it gives CASSLGRLEGGYTF.

The rearrangement joins TRBV7-3 to TRBJ1-2, with D hard to call. The V gene's germline CDR1 is SGHTA and CDR2 FQGTGA. V was shortened by 1 base and J by 6 bases, with 9 bases between the two germline ends. The CDR3 is made up of 13 amino acids. The CDR3 nucleotides read TGTGCCAGCAGCTTAAGGGCTAGGGATGGCTACACCTTC. It yields the protein CASSLRARDGYTF.

The table lists this clonotype with many counts. The V and J genes are TRBV6-1 and TRBJ1-6; D remains unclear. Looked up from germline, CDR1 is MNHNS and CDR2 is SASEGT. The CDR3 covers 14 residues. V was trimmed by 0 bases and J by 7 bases, leaving 7 bases between them. CDR3 nucleotides: TGTGCCAGCAGTGAAGCTTACCGAAATTCACCCCTCCACTTT. As protein: CASSEAYRNSPLHF.

This chain joins TRBV2 and TRBJ1-1; tentatively, D is TRBD1 (6 bases). The CDR3 totals 14 residues. The germline CDR1 and CDR2 sequences are SNHLY and FYNNEI. Trimming took 5 bases from V and 5 from J, leaving 15 bases between them. The CDR3 is CASSLRGEGTEAFF. In nucleotides, the CDR3 is TGTGCCAGCAGTCTCAGGGGAGAGGGGACTGAAGCTTTCTTT.

This clonotype has ten or more counts. The chain has TRBV5-1 and TRBJ2-2, with a possible D match to TRBD2 (5 bases). This CDR3 is built from 11 residues. Germline values: CDR1 SGHRS, CDR2 YFSETQ. V was clipped by 7 bases and J by 7 bases, with 8 bases between them. CDR3: CASGDYGELFF. DNA for the CDR3: TGCGCCAGCGGCGACTACGGGGAGCTGTTTTTT.

This clonotype was counted between two and nine times. The genes are TRBV28 and TRBJ1-1; no reliable D call. V lost 3 bases, J lost 0 bases, and 8 bases lay in between. The CDR3 spans 14 residues. Germline-derived CDR1 and CDR2 are MDHEN and SYDVKM. CDR3 coding DNA: TGTGCCAGCAGTTTGGCCAGCATGAACACTGAAGCTTTCTTT. Its translation: CASSLASMNTEAFF.

This clonotype occurred many times. The chain carries TRBV7-3 and TRBJ2-5, with D possibly being TRBD1 or TRBD2 (5 bases each). Per germline, CDR1 SGHTA and CDR2 FQGTGA. The germline V and J ends were trimmed by 1 base and 8 bases, with 20 bases remaining between them. The CDR3 length is 16 residues. The CDR3 DNA sequence: TGTGCCAGCAGCTTAAGCCATGGGGGATTAAGGGGAACCCAGTACTTC. This gives the protein CASSLSHGGLRGTQYF.

This rearrangement joins TRBV12-3 or TRBV12-4 to TRBJ2-5, with 10 bases matching TRBD2. V was pared by 3 bases and J by 5 bases, with 6 bases of the junction left unmatched. The CDR3 length is 15 residues. The CDR3 protein is CASSFVLAGWETQYF. The DNA for the CDR3 is TGTGCCAGCAGTTTTGTACTAGCGGGATGGGAGACCCAGTACTTC.

In its sample, this clonotype is medium-sized. V usage is TRBV25-1 and J usage is TRBJ2-2; the D gene is possibly TRBD1 (5 bases). Deletions cut 1 base from V and 5 bases from J, with 17 bases between. Germline V CDR1 and CDR2: MGHDK, SYGVNS. This CDR3 contains 17 residues. DNA for the CDR3: TGTGCCAGCAGTGAATTTATAGGGGCTAGTGGGACCGGGGAGCTGTTTTTT. It specifies CASSEFIGASGTGELFF.

The gene calls are TRBV21-1 and TRBJ2-7. TRBV21-1 is flagged as a pseudogene. The CDR3 length is 10 residues. DNA of the CDR3: TGTGCCAGCAGTTTGAACGAGCAGTACTTC. Amino acids: CASSLNEQYF.

This clonotype appeared many times. This chain links TRBV18 with TRBJ2-5; D call uncertain. Trimming removed 3 bases at V and 4 bases at J, with 9 bases between. CDR1 KGHSH and CDR2 LQKENI come from the germline V gene. This CDR3 contains 13 residues. CDR3: CASSPAVIETQYF. As DNA, the CDR3 is TGTGCCAGCTCACCCGCGGTTATAGAGACCCAGTACTTC.

Ten or more counts support this clonotype. This chain uses TRBV20-1 with TRBJ2-2; 9 bases match TRBD2. Germline CDR1 DFQATT, CDR2 SNEGSKA (reference sequence). The CDR3 is made up of 19 amino acids. Losses at the gene ends were 1 base for V and 3 bases for J; bases not matched to a gene: 15. The CDR3 nucleotides are TGCAGTGCTAGAGGTTCGGTAGTTAGCGGGAGCACGGACACCGGGGAGCTGTTTTTT. Amino acids: CSARGSVVSGSTDTGELFF.

This clonotype occurred many times. The chain links TRBV5-1 to TRBJ2-2; 8 nucleotides agree with TRBD2. Germline CDR1 SGHRS, CDR2 YFSETQ. The trim removed 4 bases at V and 8 bases at J, leaving 13 bases unmatched. The CDR3 extends over 16 amino acids. CDR3 in amino acids: CASSLSGSVYLGELFF. The CDR3 DNA reads TGCGCCAGCAGCCTAAGCGGGAGTGTCTATCTGGGGGAGCTGTTTTTT.